This T cell receptor beta chain was retrieved from a study of siplizumab effects on memory and regulatory T cells. Germline CDR1 is SNHLY and CDR2 is FYNNEI. The germline V and J ends were trimmed by 11 bases and 5 bases, with 13 bases remaining between them. CDR3 size: 13 residues. Data came from immunoSEQ multiplex PCR; TCRdb stores just in-frame clones and leaves some out. The sample holds tens of thousands of clones, roughly nine tenths seen once. The sequenced sample was naive CD4+ T cells sorted from blood. The sequence came from a human donor in good health. The rearrangement links TRBV2 to TRBJ1-6; D gene uncertain. CDR3 coding DNA: TGTGCCGGAAGTGTGGGCAATAATTCACCCCTCCACTTT. Its translation: CAGSVGNNSPLHF.